This T cell receptor (beta chain) was profiled in a study of cytomegalovirus exposure and HLA in healthy donors. On the study more broadly: The roughly 110 validation repertoires matched the approximately 670 first-cohort repertoires in platform, a later analysis reported.

Separation from the approximately 710-subject first cohort characterized the roughly 130-subject validation cohort, to which the donors belonged. The method was immunoSEQ multiplex PCR; TCRdb's version includes in-frame clones alone and lacks a portion of them. The sample records about 82,000 clones, 95% being singletons. General study findings and limits: A classifier reportedly called cytomegalovirus status with high sensitivity and specificity. Within the approximately 130 validation repertoires, first-cohort TCR clusters tended to co-occur, according to a later analysis.

In the case of this clone: Antigen: not known.

The TCR sequence derives from a young woman in good health and CMV-seronegative. Material for sequencing was PBMCs.

CDR3 sequence (DNA): TGTGCCAGTAGTATAGACAAGGGGACTGAAGCTTTCTTT. Residues: CASSIDKGTEAFF. The chain has TRBV19 and TRBJ1-1; D is perhaps TRBD1 (5 bases). CDR1 and CDR2 from the germline V gene are LNHDA and SQIVND (reference sequence). The V end was cut by 0 bases, the J end by 5 bases, with 7 bases between. The CDR3 has 13 residues. The whole variable domain, remainder taken from reference TRBV19 and TRBJ1-1, is DGGITQSPKYLFRKEGQNVTLSCEQNLNHDAMYWYRQDPGQGLRLIYYSQIVNDFQKGDIAEGYSVSREKKESFPLTVTSAQKNPTAFYLCASSIDKGTEAFFGQGTRLTVV.